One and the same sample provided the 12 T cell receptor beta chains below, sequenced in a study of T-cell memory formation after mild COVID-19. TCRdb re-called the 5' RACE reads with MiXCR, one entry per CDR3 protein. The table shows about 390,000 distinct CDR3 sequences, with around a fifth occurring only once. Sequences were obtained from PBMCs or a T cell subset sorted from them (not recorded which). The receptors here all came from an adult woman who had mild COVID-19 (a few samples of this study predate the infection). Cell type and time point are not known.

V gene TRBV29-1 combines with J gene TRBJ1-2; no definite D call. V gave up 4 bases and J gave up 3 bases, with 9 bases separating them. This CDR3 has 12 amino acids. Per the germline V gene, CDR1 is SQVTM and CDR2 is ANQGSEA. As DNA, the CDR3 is TGCAGCGTTGGGGGAAACCACTATGGCTACACCTTC. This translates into CSVGGNHYGYTF.

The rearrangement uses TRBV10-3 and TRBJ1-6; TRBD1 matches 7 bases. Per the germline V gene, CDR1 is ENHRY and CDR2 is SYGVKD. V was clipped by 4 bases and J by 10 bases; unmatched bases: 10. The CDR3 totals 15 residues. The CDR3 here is CAISGMARGESPLHF. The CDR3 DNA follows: TGTGCCATCAGTGGGATGGCCAGGGGGGAATCACCCCTCCACTTT.

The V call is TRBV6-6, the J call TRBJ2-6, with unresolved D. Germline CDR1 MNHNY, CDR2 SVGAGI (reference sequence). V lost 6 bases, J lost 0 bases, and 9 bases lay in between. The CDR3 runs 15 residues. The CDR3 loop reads CASSQSGSGANVLTF. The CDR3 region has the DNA TGTGCCAGCAGCCAATCGGGCTCTGGGGCCAACGTCCTGACTTTC.

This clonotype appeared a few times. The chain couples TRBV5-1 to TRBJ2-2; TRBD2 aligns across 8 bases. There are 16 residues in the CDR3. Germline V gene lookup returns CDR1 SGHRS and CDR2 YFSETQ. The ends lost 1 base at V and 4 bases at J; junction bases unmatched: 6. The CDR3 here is CASSLISGGVTGELFF. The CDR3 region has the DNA TGCGCCAGCAGCTTGATAAGCGGGGGAGTCACCGGGGAGCTGTTTTTT.

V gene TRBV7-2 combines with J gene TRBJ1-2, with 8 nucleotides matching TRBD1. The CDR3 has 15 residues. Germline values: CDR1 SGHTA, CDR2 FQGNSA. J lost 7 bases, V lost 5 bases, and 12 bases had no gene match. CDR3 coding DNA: TGTGCCAGCAGCCGCGGGACAGGCCTCCCTGGTGGCTACACCTTC. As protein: CASSRGTGLPGGYTF.

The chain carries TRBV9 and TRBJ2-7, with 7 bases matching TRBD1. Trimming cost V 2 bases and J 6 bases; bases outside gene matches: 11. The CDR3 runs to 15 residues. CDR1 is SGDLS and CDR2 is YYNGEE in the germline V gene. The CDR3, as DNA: TGTGCCAGCAGCGTCGGGACAGTAGCAGGGACCGAGCAGTACTTC. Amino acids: CASSVGTVAGTEQYF.

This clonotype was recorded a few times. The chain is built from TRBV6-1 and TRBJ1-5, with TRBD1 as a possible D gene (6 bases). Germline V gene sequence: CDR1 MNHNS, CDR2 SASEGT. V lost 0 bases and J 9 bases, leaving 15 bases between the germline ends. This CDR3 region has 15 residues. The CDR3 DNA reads TGTGCCAGCAGTGAAGCTCAGGGACACTTTCGGCCCCAGCATTTT. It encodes CASSEAQGHFRPQHF.

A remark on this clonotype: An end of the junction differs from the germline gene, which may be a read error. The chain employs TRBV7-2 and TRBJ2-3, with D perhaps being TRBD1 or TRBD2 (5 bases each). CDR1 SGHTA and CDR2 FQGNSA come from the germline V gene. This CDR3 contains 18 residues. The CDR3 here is CASRETLRGLYNTDTRYF. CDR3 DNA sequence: TGTGCCAGCAGAGAGACCTTGAGGGGCCTTTATAATACAGATACGCGGTATTTT. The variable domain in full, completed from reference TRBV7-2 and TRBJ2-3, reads GAGVSQSPSNKVTEKGKDVELRCDPISGHTALYWYRQSLGQGLEFLIYFQGNSAPDKSGLPSDRFSAERTGGSVSTLTIQRTQQEDSAVYLCASRETLRGLYNTDTRYFGPGTRLTVL.

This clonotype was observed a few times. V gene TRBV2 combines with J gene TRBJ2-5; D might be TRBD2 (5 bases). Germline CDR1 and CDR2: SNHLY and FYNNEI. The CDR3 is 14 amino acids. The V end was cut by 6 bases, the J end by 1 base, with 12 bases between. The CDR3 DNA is TGTGCCAGCAGACTACGGGAAGCCCAAGAGACCCAGTACTTC. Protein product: CASRLREAQETQYF. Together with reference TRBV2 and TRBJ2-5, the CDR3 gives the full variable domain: EPEVTQTPSHQVTQMGQEVILRCVPISNHLYFYWYRQILGQKVEFLVSFYNNEISEKSEIFDDQFSVERPDGSNFTLKIRSTKLEDSAMYFCASRLREAQETQYFGPGTRLLVL.

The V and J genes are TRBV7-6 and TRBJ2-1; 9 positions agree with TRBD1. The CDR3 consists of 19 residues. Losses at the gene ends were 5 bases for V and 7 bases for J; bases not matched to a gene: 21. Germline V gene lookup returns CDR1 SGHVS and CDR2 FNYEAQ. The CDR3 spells CASSPLPQLRSTGGNEQFF. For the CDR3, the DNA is TGTGCCAGCAGCCCACTCCCTCAGCTAAGGTCGACAGGGGGTAATGAGCAGTTCTTC.

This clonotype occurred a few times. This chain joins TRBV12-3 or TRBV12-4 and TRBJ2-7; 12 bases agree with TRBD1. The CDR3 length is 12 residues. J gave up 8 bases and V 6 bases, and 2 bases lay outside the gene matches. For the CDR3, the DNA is TGTGCCAGCAGAGGGACAGGGGGCCAGCAGTACTTC. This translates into CASRGTGGQQYF.

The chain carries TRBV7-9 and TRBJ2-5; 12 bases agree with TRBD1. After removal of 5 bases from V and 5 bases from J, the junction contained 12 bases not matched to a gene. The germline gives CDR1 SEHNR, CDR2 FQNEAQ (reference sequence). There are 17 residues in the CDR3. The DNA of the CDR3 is TGTGCCAGCAGCGCAGTCCCGGGACAGGGGGCCGGGGAGACCCAGTACTTC. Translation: CASSAVPGQGAGETQYF.